Below are 23 T cell receptor beta chains sequenced from a single sample in a study of regulatory T cells. Overall study results and limits: In CD3G-deficient patients, conventional CD4+ T cells were enriched for hydrophobic CDR3 residues at positions 6 and 7.

Primers: 52 TRBV forward and 13 TRBJ reverse. Method: immunoSEQ multiplex PCR; TCRdb's copy keeps in-frame clones and lacks some. Altogether tens of thousands of clones are present, approximately 93% being singletons, with the ten largest covering about 0.96%. These TCRs are of unknown antigen specificity. The sample taken for sequencing was conventional CD4+ T cells sorted from blood. The receptors here all came from a child under 10 years old with CD3G deficiency.

V gene TRBV5-1 combines with J gene TRBJ2-3; 8 bases map to TRBD2. V trimming: 4 bases; J trimming: 3 bases; junction bases outside the gene matches: 7. CDR1 and CDR2 (germline): SGHRS, YFSETQ. The CDR3 spans 15 residues. The CDR3 loop is CASSTGLVSTDTQYF. DNA for the CDR3: TGCGCCAGCAGCACGGGACTAGTGTCGACAGATACGCAGTATTTT.

The genes are TRBV28 and TRBJ2-7, with D maybe TRBD1 (6 bases). Germline V lookup: CDR1 MDHEN, CDR2 SYDVKM. The CDR3 runs 14 residues. V lost 2 bases to trimming and J lost 4 bases, with 12 bases between them. CDR3 protein: CASSLPGQIYEQYF. The CDR3 bases are TGTGCCAGCAGTTTACCCGGACAGATATACGAGCAGTACTTC. The full variable domain, completed using reference TRBV28 and TRBJ2-7, is DVKVTQSSRYLVKRTGEKVFLECVQDMDHENMFWYRQDPGLGLRLIYFSYDVKMKEKGDIPEGYSVSREKKERFSLILESASTNQTSMYLCASSLPGQIYEQYFGPGTRLTVT.

This rearrangement joins TRBV6-1 to TRBJ2-5, with 7 bases identical to TRBD2. Trimming at V came to 5 bases and at J to 2 bases, leaving 5 bases not matched to a gene. There are 14 residues in the CDR3. Germline V gives CDR1 MNHNS, CDR2 SASEGT. CDR3 in amino acids: CASSSGTIQETQYF. CDR3 DNA sequence: TGTGCCAGCAGTTCAGGGACTATACAAGAGACCCAGTACTTC.

V and J are TRBV6-1 and TRBJ2-1, with no clear D. Trimming cost V 3 bases and J 9 bases, with 6 bases left between them. This CDR3 comprises 11 residues. In germline, CDR1 is MNHNS, CDR2 SASEGT. The CDR3 bases are TGTGCCAGCAGTGATTGGAGTGAGCAGTTCTTC. As protein: CASSDWSEQFF.

The V gene is TRBV5-1, the J gene TRBJ2-3, with TRBD1 as a possible D gene (5 bases). The CDR3 is 17 residues long. Per the germline V gene, CDR1 is SGHRS and CDR2 is YFSETQ. V lost 0 bases to trimming and J lost 0 bases, with 14 bases between them. CDR3: CASSLGNTGSSTDTQYF. The CDR3 DNA follows: TGCGCCAGCAGCTTGGGAAATACAGGTTCTAGCACAGATACGCAGTATTTT.

The chain couples TRBV18 to TRBJ2-7; D perhaps matches TRBD1 (6 bases). Trimming shortened V by 3 bases and J by 5 bases, and 11 bases separated the two germline ends. This CDR3 contains 13 residues. Germline V lookup: CDR1 KGHSH, CDR2 LQKENI. CDR3 bases: TGTGCCAGCTCACCCCAAGGGGGTCACGAGCAGTACTTC. Amino acids: CASSPQGGHEQYF.

CDR3 nucleotide sequence: TGTGCCAGCTCAGGAAGGGGTTACAATGAGCAGTTCTTC. Protein: CASSGRGYNEQFF. The chain links TRBV6-6 to TRBJ2-1; D perhaps matches TRBD1 (5 bases). Looked up from germline, CDR1 is MNHNY and CDR2 is SVGAGI (reference sequence). There are 13 residues in the CDR3. V was cut by 8 bases and J by 4 bases, with 12 bases left in between.

V and J are TRBV10-2 and TRBJ2-7; D ambiguous. The V gene's germline CDR1 is WSHSY and CDR2 SAAADI. Trimming pared 6 bases from V and 1 base from J, leaving 10 bases between. There are 13 residues in the CDR3. The chain's CDR3 is CASRALKSYEQYF. The DNA for the CDR3 is TGCGCCAGCAGAGCACTTAAATCCTACGAGCAGTACTTC.

The V call is TRBV28, the J call TRBJ1-1; D not resolved. V lost 6 bases to trimming and J lost 5 bases, with 16 bases between them. Germline CDR1 reads MDHEN; CDR2 reads SYDVKM. The CDR3 totals 14 residues. The CDR3 DNA sequence: TGTGCCAGCAGCCCACCCACCCAACAAACTGAAGCTTTCTTT. Its protein product is CASSPPTQQTEAFF.

This sequence joins TRBV28 and TRBJ2-1; 7 bases match TRBD2. V shed 7 bases and J 8 bases; nucleotides not matched to a gene: 5. Germline CDR1 is MDHEN and CDR2 is SYDVKM. The CDR3 extends over 12 amino acids. The CDR3 reads CASTSGRDEQFF. The CDR3 DNA reads TGTGCCAGCACCTCTGGGAGGGATGAGCAGTTCTTC.

This chain uses TRBV18 with TRBJ2-1; 8 bases are a match to TRBD1. Looked up from germline, CDR1 is KGHSH and CDR2 is LQKENI. V lost 3 bases, J lost 9 bases, and 10 bases stayed unmatched. The CDR3 is made up of 15 amino acids. CDR3 in amino acids: CASSPGQGTLSEQFF. CDR3 DNA sequence: TGTGCCAGCTCACCCGGACAGGGTACCTTGTCTGAGCAGTTCTTC.

The chain combines TRBV28 with TRBJ1-2, with D perhaps matching TRBD1 (6 bases). This CDR3 comprises 14 residues. V was shortened by 6 bases and J by 4 bases, with 15 bases between the two germline ends. Germline lookup yields CDR1 MDHEN and CDR2 SYDVKM. DNA of the CDR3: TGTGCCAGCAGCTCGACCGGACAGAGCTATGGCTACACCTTC. Translated: CASSSTGQSYGYTF.

This rearrangement joins TRBV10-3 to TRBJ2-7, with TRBD1 matching 8 bases. CDR3 size: 13 residues. V lost 10 bases to trimming and J lost 4 bases; unmatched junction nucleotides: 9. CDR1 and CDR2 from the germline V gene are ENHRY and SYGVKD. The CDR3 DNA reads TGTGCCACCGCAGGGGGCGCCTGGTACGAGCAGTACTTC. This codes for CATAGGAWYEQYF.

The V and J genes are TRBV7-2 and TRBJ2-7; TRBD1 might be the D (6 bases). Germline assignment: CDR1 SGHTA and CDR2 FQGNSA. This CDR3 spans 14 amino acids. V was trimmed by 2 bases and J by 1 base, leaving 9 bases between them. The CDR3 here is CASSLTGMSYEQYF. CDR3 sequence (DNA): TGTGCCAGCAGCTTAACAGGGATGTCCTACGAGCAGTACTTC.

The chain has TRBV19 and TRBJ1-5; D not certain. This CDR3 has 12 amino acids. Trimming shortened V by 3 bases and J by 4 bases, and 4 bases separated the two germline ends. Germline loops: CDR1 LNHDA, CDR2 SQIVND (reference sequence). The CDR3 sequence is CASSMRNQPQHF. CDR3 DNA sequence: TGTGCCAGTAGTATGAGAAATCAGCCCCAGCATTTT.

This clone was counted a single time. The rearrangement links TRBV10-3 to TRBJ2-1; TRBD1 matches at 7 bases. Unmatched junction bases numbered 4, after V lost 5 bases and J lost 9 bases. Germline CDR1 is ENHRY and CDR2 is SYGVKD. The CDR3 is 12 residues long. The CDR3 coding sequence is TGTGCCATCAGTCCACAGGGGCTTGAGCAGTTCTTC. Amino acid sequence: CAISPQGLEQFF.

In its sample, this clone was seen once. V usage is TRBV28 and J usage is TRBJ2-7; no clear D. The CDR3 totals 11 residues. Germline CDR1 is MDHEN and CDR2 is SYDVKM. V shed 8 bases and J shed 2 bases, with 7 bases lying between them. The CDR3 DNA sequence: TGTGCCAGCGGCGGAGCCTACGAGCAGTACTTC. The encoded protein is CASGGAYEQYF.

V and J are TRBV5-1 and TRBJ2-2; the D is unclear. The germline V and J ends were trimmed by 0 bases and 4 bases, with 13 bases remaining between them. Germline CDR1 reads SGHRS; CDR2 reads YFSETQ. The CDR3 sequence is 16 residues long. The DNA for the CDR3 is TGCGCCAGCAGCTTGGGGCAACCGCGAGGCACCGGGGAGCTGTTTTTT. Translation: CASSLGQPRGTGELFF.

The chain employs TRBV6-5 and TRBJ1-5; 10 nucleotides line up with TRBD1. The CDR3 is 15 residues long. V dropped 2 bases and J dropped 7; count of bases not matched to a gene: 5. Germline loops: CDR1 MNHEY, CDR2 SVGAGI. The DNA of the CDR3 is TGTGCCAGCAGTTACCGAGGACAGGGGGAACAGCCCCAGCATTTT. Amino acids: CASSYRGQGEQPQHF.

V and J are TRBV30 and TRBJ2-2, with D possibly TRBD2 on 6 matching bases. The CDR3 runs to 14 residues. V lost 7 bases and J 5 bases, leaving 17 bases between the germline ends. CDR1 and CDR2 from the germline V gene are GTSNPN and SVGIG (reference sequence). The CDR3 loop reads CALAVRDRTGELFF. The CDR3 DNA follows: TGTGCCTTGGCGGTGCGGGACCGAACCGGGGAGCTGTTTTTT.

V is TRBV30 and J is TRBJ2-1, with 9 bases fitting TRBD2. Germline CDR1 reads GTSNPN; CDR2 reads SVGIG (reference sequence). The CDR3 length is 12 residues. V lost 2 bases and J lost 13; bases outside the gene matches: 6. CDR3 sequence: CAWSFSGREQFF. CDR3 coding DNA: TGTGCCTGGAGTTTTAGCGGGAGAGAACAGTTCTTC.

The chain employs TRBV5-5 and TRBJ2-3; possibly TRBD2 for D (7 bases). The V and J ends lost 4 bases and 4 bases respectively, with 13 bases between them. CDR1 and CDR2 from the germline V gene are SGHKS and YYEKEE (reference sequence). This CDR3 contains 14 residues. This CDR3 reads CASSLRGGADTQYF. CDR3 coding DNA: TGTGCCAGCAGCCTCCGAGGGGGGGCAGATACGCAGTATTTT.

The chain combines TRBV18 with TRBJ2-7, with TRBD1 as a possible D gene (6 bases). This CDR3 has 14 amino acids. From germline, CDR1 is KGHSH and CDR2 LQKENI. Deletions cut 6 bases from V and 2 bases from J, with 14 bases between. The CDR3 loop is CASSSGVAAYEQYF. DNA for the CDR3: TGTGCCAGCTCTTCAGGGGTAGCTGCCTACGAGCAGTACTTC.